Each of the 8 T cell receptor beta chains below was sequenced from the same sample in a study of tumor-infiltrating lymphocytes in primary liver carcinoma. Using a constant-region primer together with ProtoScript II reverse transcriptase, TCR beta cDNA was made from 450 to 600 ng of total RNA. Libraries covering TCR beta were generated through three nested multiplex PCR rounds (using a slightly modified ARM-PCR). The first two PCR rounds used TRBV1-TRBV30 forward primers with a C-beta reverse primer, 10 to 11 cycles each. Using its own MiXCR run on the multiplex PCR reads, TCRdb lists one record per CDR3 protein. The table records some 94,000 distinct CDR3 sequences, approximately 71% of them present only once. Unsorted bulk tissue of about 19-31 mg yielded co-extracted RNA and DNA. Sequencing was done on a sample of liver tumor tissue from sampling region 5. Subset denoted: tumor region T5, tumor centre. These receptors were collected from a woman aged 60-75 years with primary liver carcinoma and hepatitis B virus infection.

V is TRBV7-3 and J is TRBJ2-5; D is unresolved. This CDR3 spans 16 amino acids. Per the germline V gene, CDR1 is SGHTA and CDR2 is FQGTGA. The V gene lost 5 bases and the J gene lost 4 bases, with 20 bases spanning the gap. As DNA, the CDR3 is TGTGCCAGCAGCCAATCCCTTTCTGGGATAGGAGAGACCCAGTACTTC. This translates into CASSQSLSGIGETQYF.

Comment on this clonotype: The junction and the germline gene differ at one end; a read error may be behind it. The rearrangement joins TRBV11-2 to TRBJ2-7, with D perhaps matching TRBD2 (5 bases). CDR1 and CDR2 from the germline V gene are SGHAT and FQNNGV. This CDR3 is built from 12 residues. The CDR3 loop is CTSSLEGDRQYF. DNA of the CDR3: TGTACCAGCAGCTTAGAGGGCGACCGGCAGTACTTC.

With regard to this clonotype: A much larger clone lies a single base off, so this may be a read error. The chain recombines TRBV28 with TRBJ2-7; the D gene is possibly TRBD1 (5 bases). V dropped 8 bases and J dropped 1 base, with 15 bases sitting between them. The CDR3 totals 14 residues. Germline V gives CDR1 MDHEN, CDR2 SYDVKM. The CDR3 nucleotides are TGTGCCAGCGGAGAGACAGTACCATCCTACGAGCAGTACTTC. This codes for CASGETVPSYEQYF.

Within the sample, this clonotype is medium-sized. The chain has TRBV5-1 and TRBJ2-5; 8 nucleotides line up with TRBD1. With V trimmed by 4 bases and J by 12 bases, 8 bases remained unmatched. CDR3 length equals 12 residues. Germline loops: CDR1 SGHRS, CDR2 YFSETQ. CDR3 coding DNA: TGCGCCAGCAGCGCGGACAGGGCCCTCAAGTACTTC. Translation: CASSADRALKYF.

Points on this clonotype: One junction end disagrees with the germline gene, perhaps due to a read error. The CDR3, as DNA: TGCGCCAACAGCTTAGGGACAGCGAACACTGATGCTTTCTTT. It yields the protein CANSLGTANTDAFF. The chain combines TRBV5-1 with TRBJ1-1; 7 bases align to TRBD1. Germline CDR1 reads SGHRS; CDR2 reads YFSETQ. This CDR3 has 14 residues.

On this clonotype itself: A clone one base away is much larger, so this may be a read error. The chain employs TRBV5-1 and TRBJ2-1; 11 nucleotides align to TRBD1. Germline CDR1 SGHRS, CDR2 YFSETQ. The V gene end was trimmed by 1 base and the J gene end by 15 bases; junction bases not matched to a gene: 15. CDR3 length: 16 residues. The CDR3, as DNA: TGCGCCAGCAGCTTGCTCTTCGGGACAGGGGGAGTCGCGGTGTTCTTC. Its translation: CASSLLFGTGGVAVFF. Combining the CDR3 with reference TRBV5-1 and TRBJ2-1 gives the whole variable domain KAGVTQTPRYLIKTRGQQVTLSCSPISGHRSVSWYQQTPGQGLQFLFEYFSETQRNKGNFPGRFSGRQFSNSRSEMNVSTLELGDSALYLCASSLLFGTGGVAVFFGPGTRLTVL.

The chain combines TRBV6-4 with TRBJ2-3; a weak D match, TRBD1 (5 bases). Trimming stripped 5 bases from V and 1 base from J, with 16 bases between. Germline V lookup: CDR1 MRHNA, CDR2 SNTAGT. This CDR3 region has 16 residues. CDR3 in amino acids: CASSPGGAEGTDTQYF. The CDR3 coding sequence is TGTGCCAGCAGTCCAGGTGGGGCTGAGGGCACAGATACGCAGTATTTT.

The chain is built from TRBV6-1 and TRBJ2-4; D gene unclear. CDR3 size: 10 residues. Trimming removed 11 bases at V and 8 bases at J, with 10 bases between. Germline lookup yields CDR1 MNHNS and CDR2 SASEGT. CDR3 sequence reads: CACSEDIQYF. The CDR3 DNA sequence: TGTGCCTGTAGTGAAGACATTCAGTACTTC.